The source of this TCR beta chain is a study of blood T cell repertoires in COVID-19. The CDR3 has 13 residues. V gave up 2 bases and J gave up 9 bases, with 11 bases separating them. Germline assignment: CDR1 MDHEN and CDR2 SYDVKM. TCRdb's table, derived via immunoSEQ multiplex PCR, lists solely in-frame clones and lacks some. The sample records 85,000 to 130,000 clones, over 80% being singletons. This chain connects TRBV28 to TRBJ2-1; D is uncertain. The sequencing sample was made of peripheral blood. This TCR was sampled from a man over 45 with acute or convalescent COVID-19. The CDR3 loop is CASSLAEFGEQFF. DNA of the CDR3: TGTGCCAGCAGTTTAGCGGAATTTGGTGAGCAGTTCTTC.